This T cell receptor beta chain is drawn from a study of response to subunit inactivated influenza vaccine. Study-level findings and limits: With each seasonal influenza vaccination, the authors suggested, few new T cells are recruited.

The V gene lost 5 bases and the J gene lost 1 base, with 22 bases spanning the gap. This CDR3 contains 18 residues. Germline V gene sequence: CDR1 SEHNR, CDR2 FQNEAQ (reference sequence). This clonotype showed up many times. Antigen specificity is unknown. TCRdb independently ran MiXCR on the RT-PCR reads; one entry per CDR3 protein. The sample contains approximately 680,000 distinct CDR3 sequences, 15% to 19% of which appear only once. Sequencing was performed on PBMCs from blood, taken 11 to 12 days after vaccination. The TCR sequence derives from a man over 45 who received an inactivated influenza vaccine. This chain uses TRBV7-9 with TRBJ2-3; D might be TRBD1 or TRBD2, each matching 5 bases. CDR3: CASSKSRGPSPRTDTQYF. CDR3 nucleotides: TGTGCCAGCAGCAAATCCCGGGGCCCGAGTCCCCGCACAGATACGCAGTATTTT.